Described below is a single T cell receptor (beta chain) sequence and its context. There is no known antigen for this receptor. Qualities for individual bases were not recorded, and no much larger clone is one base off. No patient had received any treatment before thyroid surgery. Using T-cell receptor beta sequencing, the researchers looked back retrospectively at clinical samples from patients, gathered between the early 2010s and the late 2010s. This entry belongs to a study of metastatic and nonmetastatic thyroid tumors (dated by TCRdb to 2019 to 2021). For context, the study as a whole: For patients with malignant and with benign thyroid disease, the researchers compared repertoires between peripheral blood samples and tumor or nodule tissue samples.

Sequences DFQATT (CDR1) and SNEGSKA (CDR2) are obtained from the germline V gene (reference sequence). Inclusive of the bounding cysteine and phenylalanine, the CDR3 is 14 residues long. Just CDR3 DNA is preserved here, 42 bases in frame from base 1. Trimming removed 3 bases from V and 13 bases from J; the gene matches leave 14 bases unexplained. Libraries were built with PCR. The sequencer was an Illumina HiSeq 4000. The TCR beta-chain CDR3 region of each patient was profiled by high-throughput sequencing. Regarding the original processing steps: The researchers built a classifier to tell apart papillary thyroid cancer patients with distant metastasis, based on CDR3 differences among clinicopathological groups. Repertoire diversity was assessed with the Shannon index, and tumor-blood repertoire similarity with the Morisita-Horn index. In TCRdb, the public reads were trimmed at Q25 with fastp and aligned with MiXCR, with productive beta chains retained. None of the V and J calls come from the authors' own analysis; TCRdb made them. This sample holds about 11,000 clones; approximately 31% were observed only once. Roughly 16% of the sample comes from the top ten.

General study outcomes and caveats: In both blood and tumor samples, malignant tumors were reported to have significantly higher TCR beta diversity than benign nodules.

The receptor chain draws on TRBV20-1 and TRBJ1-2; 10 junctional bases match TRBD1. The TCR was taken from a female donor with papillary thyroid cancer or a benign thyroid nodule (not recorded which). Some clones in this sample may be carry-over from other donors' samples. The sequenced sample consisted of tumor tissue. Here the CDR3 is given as CSASSSGQGRPSTF. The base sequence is TGCAGTGCTAGCAGTTCGGGACAGGGGCGCCCCAGCACCTTC.